This entry concerns a single TCR beta chain. This sample stems from a study of blood T cell repertoires in COVID-19. Study in general: The United States, Italy and Spain supplied acute and convalescent COVID-19 samples. PBMCs, B-cell-depleted T cells, or T cells provided the cDNA or gDNA that made up the material.

Original analysis: Amplification with reference gene primers provided the estimates of nucleated cell counts. Using immunoSEQ multiplex PCR, the repertoire was profiled, and TCRdb retains in-frame clones only, with some absent. That table gives V, J and clone size, and the DNA gave D and trimming. This sample yields about 400,000 clones, of which about 89% are seen a single time; over 4% belongs to the top ten. The germline gives CDR1 KGHDR, CDR2 SFDVKD. The CDR3 is made up of 13 amino acids. J was trimmed by 8 bases and V by 4 bases; bases with no gene match: 5. This chain uses TRBV24-1 with TRBJ1-1; 8 nucleotides line up with TRBD1. The receptor was isolated from a woman between 25 and 40 years old with acute or convalescent COVID-19. Sequenced sample: peripheral blood. CDR3 in DNA: TGTGCCACCAGTGAACCAGGACAGGGCGAAGCTTTCTTT. It translates to CATSEPGQGEAFF.